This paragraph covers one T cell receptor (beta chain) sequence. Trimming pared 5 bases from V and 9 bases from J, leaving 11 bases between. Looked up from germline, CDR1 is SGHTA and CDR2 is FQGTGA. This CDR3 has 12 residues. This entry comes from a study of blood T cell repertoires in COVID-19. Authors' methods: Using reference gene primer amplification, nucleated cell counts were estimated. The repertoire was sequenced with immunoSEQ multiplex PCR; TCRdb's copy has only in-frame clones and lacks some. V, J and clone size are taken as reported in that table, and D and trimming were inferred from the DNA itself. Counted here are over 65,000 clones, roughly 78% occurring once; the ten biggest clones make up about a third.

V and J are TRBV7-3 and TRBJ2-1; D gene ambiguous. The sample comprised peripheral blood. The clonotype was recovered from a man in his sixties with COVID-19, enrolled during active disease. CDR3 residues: CASSHQTGEQFF. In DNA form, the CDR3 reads TGTGCCAGCAGCCACCAAACGGGTGAGCAGTTCTTC. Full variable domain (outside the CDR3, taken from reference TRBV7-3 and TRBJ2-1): GAGVSQTPSNKVTEKGKYVELRCDPISGHTALYWYRQSLGQGPEFLIYFQGTGAADDSGLPNDRFFAVRPEGSVSTLKIQRTERGDSAVYLCASSHQTGEQFFGPGTRLTVL.